These T cell receptor beta chains were read from a single sample in a study of blood T cell repertoires in COVID-19. Generated by immunoSEQ multiplex PCR, the TCRdb table keeps only in-frame clones and is missing some. The table lists roughly 49,000 clones, 86% of them singletons. Sequenced: peripheral blood. Receptors were obtained from a man aged 80 or over with active COVID-19. CDR3s include the opening cysteine and the closing phenylalanine or tryptophan. A D gene is named only where the DNA matches it firmly.

d_call v_call cdr3_aa
TRBD2 TRBV18 CASSRTSGSFGEQFF
TRBD2 TRBV28 CASSPRTRILTNEQFF
TRBD2 TRBV7-8 CASSYASGSSYNEQFF
TRBD1 TRBV7-7 CASSLDPPGGITDTQYF
TRBD2 TRBV30 CAGTPAGGPGEQYF
TRBD1 TRBV14 CASSQAGQGVYEQYF
NA TRBV27 CASSLGGAANEKLFF
NA TRBV6-1 CASSERGYEQYF
NA TRBV3-1/TRBV3-2 CASSLLVGPHTQYF
NA TRBV15 CATSRDQNGELFF
TRBD1 TRBV5-1 CASSLWDSLQETQYF
TRBD2 TRBV11-1 CASSFGTTFYNEQFF
TRBD1 TRBV5-4 CASSRPGQGSNYGYTF
NA TRBV18 CASSPGRANSPLHF
TRBD1 TRBV9 CASSEQGQANTEAFF
NA TRBV28 CASSQIEGDEQFF
NA TRBV28 CASSPTSGGYTF
TRBD1 TRBV18 CASSSGQGYTGELFF
TRBD2 TRBV5-5 CASSSSPAGVFIDTQYF
NA TRBV19 CASSETGGNEKLFF
TRBD1 TRBV4-3 CASSLGQGARGDTQYF
TRBD2 TRBV20-1 CSASGAREGLSGELFF
NA TRBV7-3 CASSSQAGSPGKNIQYF
TRBD2 TRBV28 CASSQKTSGRGNEQFF
TRBD2 TRBV28 CASSERDWGKNIQYF
NA TRBV2 CASSVRGGEQQETQYF
TRBD1 TRBV5-4 CASSSGGKGNSPLHF
NA TRBV24-1 CATITRDRANQPQHF
NA TRBV5-8 CASSLGTPEQPQHF
NA TRBV5-6 CASSLLGQPNQPQHF
TRBD2 TRBV24-1 CATRGTSGSETQYF
NA TRBV4-1 CASRGVAKNIQYF
NA TRBV7-6 CASSPRETDTQYF
TRBD2 TRBV3-1/TRBV3-2 CASSSYSGRGAGELFF
TRBD2 TRBV27 CASKSQERGRTDTQYF
NA TRBV12-3/TRBV12-4 CASSLLYNEQFF
NA TRBV5-1 CASSSAGTFGEQFF
TRBD2 TRBV5-4 CASSAPGTSGEQYF
TRBD1 TRBV28 CASSLHSGQGHSYEQYF
TRBD2 TRBV9 CASSVGSGRETGELFF
NA TRBV5-1 CASSLAGVGGNTIYF
TRBD1 TRBV3-1/TRBV3-2 CASSQDGRQGKAFF
TRBD2 TRBV7-2 CASSSLAGATYNEQFF
TRBD1 TRBV5-1 CASSLTGTGSYEQYF
NA TRBV7-2 CASSSGQPNQPQHF
NA TRBV7-9 CASTELSAEAFF
NA TRBV3-1/TRBV3-2 CASSQDASSRGDSQFF
TRBD1 TRBV27 CASGQGVGNTEAFF
NA TRBV19 CASQRPGGARQPQHF
TRBD2 TRBV14 CASSQDYGLAGPLHEQFF
NA TRBV5-1 CASSLGRLASYEQYF
TRBD1 TRBV7-2 CASSLSGGGQERAEAFF
NA TRBV5-1 CASSFGRPGRDEQYF
NA TRBV11-2 CASSSEFDRFQETQYF
NA TRBV4-3 CASSPRGGNTIYF
TRBD1 TRBV9 CASSVGQGGHQPQHF